The rows below give T cell receptor beta chains drawn from one sample of a study of technical replicates of blood from a few donors. Method: immunoSEQ multiplex PCR; TCRdb's copy keeps in-frame clones and lacks some. The sample has about 67,000 clones, approximately 97% seen once. The sample consisted of T cells isolated from PBMCs. Receptors were obtained from a human donor in good health. The CDR3 runs from the conserved cysteine through the conserved F or W. A D gene is named only where the DNA matches it firmly. Clone sizes are given selectively: once, few, many, or a class where the clone is expanded.

V gene,D gene,clone size,J gene,CDR3 DNA,CDR3 protein
TRBV27,TRBD2,.,TRBJ2-2,TGTGCCAGCAGTTTTGCTAGCGGGGGTAATACCGGGGAGCTGTTTTTT,CASSFASGGNTGELFF
TRBV10-3,TRBD2,.,TRBJ2-1,TGTGCCATCAGTGTCGCGGGAGCTGAGAATGAGCAGTTCTTC,CAISVAGAENEQFF
TRBV6-5,.,.,TRBJ2-2,TGTGCCAGCAGACCCCGCGGCGGGGAGCTGTTTTTT,CASRPRGGELFF
TRBV29-1,.,.,TRBJ1-1,TGCAGCGTGAGGGCCGTCGGCACTGAAGCTTTCTTT,CSVRAVGTEAFF
TRBV6-1,TRBD1,.,TRBJ1-5,TGTGCCAGCACCCCCACAGGGGGAGGTCAGCCCCAGCATTTT,CASTPTGGGQPQHF
TRBV2,TRBD2,.,TRBJ2-1,TGTGCCTGCATGGTAGCGGGTGCTAGGGAGCAGTTCTTC,CACMVAGAREQFF
TRBV6-5,.,.,TRBJ1-5,TGTGCCAGCAGTAGGGGTAACAATCAGCCCCAGCATTTT,CASSRGNNQPQHF
TRBV12-2,.,.,TRBJ1-1,TGTGCAAGTCGCTTGACAGGGGACACTGAAGCTTTCTTT,CASRLTGDTEAFF
TRBV27,.,.,TRBJ2-7,TGTGCCAGCAGTTTAGGCGGTCTCGGTAACGAGCAGTACTTC,CASSLGGLGNEQYF
TRBV6-5,TRBD2,.,TRBJ2-7,TGTGCCAGCAGTAAAGGCGGGAGGGCTTCCTACGAGCAGTACTTC,CASSKGGRASYEQYF
TRBV7-3,.,.,TRBJ1-1,TGTGCCAGCAGCTTAAATTCCGGGGAGAACACTGAAGCTTTCTTT,CASSLNSGENTEAFF
TRBV27,.,.,TRBJ1-1,TGTGCCAGCAGGGCTACAGCGAACACTGAAGCTTTCTTT,CASRATANTEAFF
TRBV5-1,.,.,TRBJ2-7,TGCGCCAGCAGCCTTACAACTACTCCGCACGAGCAGTACTTC,CASSLTTTPHEQYF
TRBV4-2,TRBD1,.,TRBJ2-1,TGTGCCAGCAGCCAAAGGGACAGCGGAGCAGTGGTTGGAGAGTTCTTC,CASSQRDSGAVVGEFF
TRBV5-6,TRBD1,.,TRBJ2-5,TGTGCCAGCAGCTTACCGGGACAGGGGTCGACCCAGTACTTC,CASSLPGQGSTQYF
TRBV15,.,once,TRBJ1-2,TGTGCCACCAGCAGAGACAGCTATGGCTACACCTTC,CATSRDSYGYTF